This T cell receptor beta chain was observed in a study of cytomegalovirus exposure and HLA in healthy donors. TCRdb's copy holds only in-frame clones and misses some; the assay was immunoSEQ multiplex PCR. The sample comprises about 150,000 clones, about 94% of which are singletons, and over 1.5% rests with the top ten. Germline V gene data show CDR1 as SGHRS and CDR2 as YFSETQ. The CDR3 covers 14 residues. V was cut by 2 bases and J by 7 bases, with 15 bases left in between. Sequenced sample: PBMCs. This receptor was identified in a man between 18 and 29 years old in good health and CMV-seropositive. This chain uses TRBV5-1 with TRBJ1-2; D gene unclear. CDR3 nucleotide sequence: TGCGCCAGCAGCTTTCAGGAGCCCGCGGGTGGCTACACCTTC. The encoded protein is CASSFQEPAGGYTF.